The rows below give T cell receptor beta chains drawn from one sample of a study of cytomegalovirus exposure and HLA in healthy donors. Using immunoSEQ multiplex PCR, the repertoire was profiled, and TCRdb retains in-frame clones only, with some absent. The sample consists of about 130,000 clones, more than 15% of them appearing once. The sample comprised PBMCs. The receptors come from a female donor in good health and CMV-seropositive. The CDR3 runs from the conserved cysteine through the conserved F or W. D genes are given only for firm matches. Size tells how often a clone was seen (once, few, many) or the class of an expanded clone, and some rows leave it out.

len	j_gene	abundance	v_gene	d_gene	CDR3nt	CDR3aa
15	TRBJ1-2	-	TRBV5-1	-	TGCGCCAGCAGCTTGGGCGGGGAAGGGAACTATGGCTACACCTTC	CASSLGGEGNYGYTF
15	TRBJ1-1	-	TRBV15	-	TGTGCCACCAGCAGAGGGGGCTGGGGGAACACTGAAGCTTTCTTT	CATSRGGWGNTEAFF
15	TRBJ2-3	-	TRBV5-4	TRBD1	TGTGCCAGCAGCCCGCTGACAGGGAGCACAGATACGCAGTATTTT	CASSPLTGSTDTQYF
13	TRBJ1-1	few	TRBV6-6	-	TGTGCCAGCAGTTCCGACCTCGGGACTGAAGCTTTCTTT	CASSSDLGTEAFF
12	TRBJ2-1	-	TRBV5-1	-	TGCGCCAGCAGCGCTCAGTCCAGTGAGCAGTTCTTC	CASSAQSSEQFF
15	TRBJ2-3	few	TRBV7-2	-	TGTGCCAGCAGCCTAGTAGCCTCTAGCACAGATACGCAGTATTTT	CASSLVASSTDTQYF
14	TRBJ2-5	-	TRBV28	TRBD1	TGTGCCAGCAGTTCTACAGGGGTGGGGGAGACCCAGTACTTC	CASSSTGVGETQYF
15	TRBJ2-4	-	TRBV28	TRBD1	TGTGCCAGCAGTCTAGAGGGGGCGATCGAAAACATTCAGTACTTC	CASSLEGAIENIQYF
13	TRBJ2-4	few	TRBV27	-	TGTGCCAGCAGTTTGGACAGACAAAACATTCAGTACTTC	CASSLDRQNIQYF
13	TRBJ1-5	-	TRBV30	-	TGTGCCTGGAGTGTAAGTGGCGGGCAGCCCCAGAATTTT	CAWSVSGGQPQNF
15	TRBJ1-6	few	TRBV6-6	-	TGTGCCAGCAGTTCCATCCGGGAAAGTTATTCACCCCTCCACTTT	CASSSIRESYSPLHF
14	TRBJ2-5	-	TRBV9	-	TGTGCCAGCAGCGTATACGGGGGCCAAGAGACCCAGTACTTC	CASSVYGGQETQYF
18	TRBJ1-3	few	TRBV4-3	TRBD1	TGCGCCAGCAGCGCACGGGACAGGGCTCCTCTGTCTGGAAACACCATATATTTT	CASSARDRAPLSGNTIYF
18	TRBJ2-3	few	TRBV4-2	TRBD2	TGTGCCAGCAGCCAAGATCCACTAGCGGGAAGTGCTGCAGATACGCAGTATTTT	CASSQDPLAGSAADTQYF